The clone carrying this T cell receptor beta chain was seen at least ten times. The antigen is not known. Researchers barred patients who had uncontrolled infection, other autoimmune disease, pregnancy or lactation. This entry belongs to a study of T cells in Graves' hyperthyroidism and ophthalmopathy. Study-wide points: Peripheral blood also featured most of the thyroid clonotypes expanded above 0.001. A median around 6 months before onset, the model predicted ophthalmopathy.

The CDR3 length is 13 residues. V lost 6 bases, J lost 5 bases, and 6 bases stayed unmatched. Germline values: CDR1 MDHEN, CDR2 SYDVKM. Amplified TCR beta CDR3 regions came from RNA transcripts. The TCR CDR3 first-round RT-PCR relied on the HTBI primer set. Each CDR3 protein gets one entry after TCRdb re-called the multiplex PCR reads with MiXCR. The table includes about 400,000 distinct CDR3 sequences, approximately 14% detected once. The chain combines TRBV28 with TRBJ1-1; TRBD1 matches at 7 bases. The origin of this receptor is a woman aged 18 to 35 with Graves' hyperthyroidism. The sequenced material came from blood. CDR3 sequence (DNA): TGTGCCAGCAGGACGACAGGGTGGACTGAAGCTTTCTTT. Its protein is CASRTTGWTEAFF.